This TCR beta chain was captured by sequencing in a study of response to subunit inactivated influenza vaccine. TCRdb independently ran MiXCR on the RT-PCR reads; one entry per CDR3 protein. The sample holds over 150,000 distinct CDR3 sequences; roughly a tenth are singletons and the top ten take about a third. V gave up 1 base and J gave up 8 bases, with 14 bases separating them. In germline, CDR1 is LGHNA, CDR2 YSLEER. The CDR3 totals 15 residues. General observations from the study: Authors suggested seasonal influenza vaccinations each recruit few new T cells.

This clonotype was picked up a small number of times. Its target is not known. The receptor was isolated from a man aged 50 to 69 who received an inactivated influenza vaccine. The chain carries TRBV4-3 and TRBJ1-4, with D perhaps TRBD1 (5 bases). The sequencing used CD8+ T cells sorted from PBMCs, collected less than 30 months after vaccination. This chain's CDR3 is CASSQGSGIGEKLFF. The CDR3 DNA sequence: TGCGCCAGCAGCCAAGGGTCAGGGATTGGGGAAAAACTGTTTTTT.